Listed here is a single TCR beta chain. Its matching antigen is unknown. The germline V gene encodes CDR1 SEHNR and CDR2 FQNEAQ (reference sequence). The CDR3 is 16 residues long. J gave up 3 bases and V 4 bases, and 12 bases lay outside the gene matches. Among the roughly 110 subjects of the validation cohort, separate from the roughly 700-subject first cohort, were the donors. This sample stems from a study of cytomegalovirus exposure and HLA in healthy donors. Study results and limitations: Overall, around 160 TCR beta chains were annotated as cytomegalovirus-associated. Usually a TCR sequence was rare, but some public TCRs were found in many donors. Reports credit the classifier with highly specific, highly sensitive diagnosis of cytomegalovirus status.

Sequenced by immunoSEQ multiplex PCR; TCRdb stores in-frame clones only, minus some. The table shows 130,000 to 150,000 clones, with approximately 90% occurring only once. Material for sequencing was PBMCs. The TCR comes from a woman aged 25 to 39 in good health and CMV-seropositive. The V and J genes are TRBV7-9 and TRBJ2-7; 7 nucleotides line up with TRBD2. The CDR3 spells CASSSDHRGGNYEQYF. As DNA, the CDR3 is TGTGCCAGCAGCTCAGATCATAGGGGAGGGAACTACGAGCAGTACTTC.